Below are 30 T cell receptor beta chains sequenced from a single sample in a study of spatial heterogeneity in lung cancer. TCRdb reprocessed the 5' RACE reads with MiXCR, giving one entry per CDR3 protein. Among some 47,000 distinct CDR3 sequences listed, roughly 7.2% were seen once. Time point described: sample taken at primary tumor resection. Whole RNA came from tumor, nontumor lung or frozen PBMC and was sequenced without being sorted. The source was PBMCs, collected at surgery. The origin of the receptors is a female donor with early-stage non-small cell lung cancer.

This clonotype was detected ten times or more. The CDR3 sequence is CASRGVHNSPLHF. The CDR3 DNA reads TGTGCCAGCCGAGGGGTCCATAATTCACCCCTCCACTTT. The chain carries TRBV6-5 and TRBJ1-6; tentative D call: TRBD1 (5 bases). The ends were cut back, 8 bases at V and 5 bases at J, with 10 bases in the middle. CDR3 length: 13 residues. From germline, CDR1 is MNHEY and CDR2 SVGAGI.

The chain employs TRBV7-3 and TRBJ2-3; the D is unclear. The V gene's germline CDR1 is SGHTA and CDR2 FQGTGA. V lost 1 base and J 4 bases, leaving 3 bases between the germline ends. The CDR3 has 12 amino acids. The CDR3 loop reads CASSLSSDTQYF. CDR3 DNA sequence: TGTGCCAGCAGCTTAAGTTCAGATACGCAGTATTTT.

This clonotype was seen a few times. V usage is TRBV15 and J usage is TRBJ2-1; a weak D match, TRBD2 (6 bases). The germline V and J ends were trimmed by 1 base and 5 bases, with 9 bases remaining between them. Germline V gene sequence: CDR1 LNHNV, CDR2 YYDKDF (reference sequence). The CDR3 is made up of 14 amino acids. The CDR3 loop is CATSRGGVNNEQFF. The CDR3 nucleotides are TGTGCCACCAGCAGAGGCGGGGTAAACAATGAGCAGTTCTTC.

Many counts were recorded for this clonotype. J is TRBJ1-1 and V is TRBV7-6, with TRBD1 as a possible D gene (5 bases). The V end was cut by 2 bases, the J end by 4 bases, with 11 bases between. The CDR3 runs 14 residues. Germline CDR1 reads SGHVS; CDR2 reads FNYEAQ. CDR3 DNA: TGTGCCAGCAGCTTAACTGGACAAGGCACTGAAGCTTTCTTT. It yields the protein CASSLTGQGTEAFF.

In its sample, this clonotype was seen a few times. This chain connects TRBV7-8 to TRBJ1-1; D unclear. The CDR3 length is 11 residues. The germline V and J ends were trimmed by 2 bases and 7 bases, with 5 bases remaining between them. The germline CDR1 and CDR2 sequences are SGHVS and FQNEAQ. This CDR3 reads CASSLRDEAFF. CDR3 in DNA: TGTGCCAGCAGCTTACGAGATGAAGCTTTCTTT.

This clonotype was observed a handful of times. The chain employs TRBV19 and TRBJ1-1, with D possibly TRBD1 on 5 matching bases. The V gene's germline CDR1 is LNHDA and CDR2 SQIVND (reference sequence). There are 14 residues in the CDR3. V dropped 8 bases and J dropped 1 base, with 14 bases sitting between them. DNA for the CDR3: TGTGCCAGTCGCTACGGGGGGAAGAACACTGAAGCTTTCTTT. Translation: CASRYGGKNTEAFF.

V and J are TRBV3-1 and TRBJ2-7; D perhaps matches TRBD1 (6 bases). Germline assignment: CDR1 LGHDT and CDR2 YNNKEL (reference sequence). Trimming pared 4 bases from V and 5 bases from J, leaving 12 bases between. The CDR3 spans 13 residues. The CDR3, as DNA: TGTGCCAGCAGCCCAGACAGGAGTCACGAGCAGTACTTC. Residues: CASSPDRSHEQYF.

This clonotype was observed once. V gene TRBV7-9 combines with J gene TRBJ2-5; 8 positions match TRBD1. Germline V gives CDR1 SEHNR, CDR2 FQNEAQ (reference sequence). The ends lost 6 bases at V and 6 bases at J; junction bases unmatched: 3. This CDR3 has 12 amino acids. CDR3 amino acids: CASSWDRQTQYF. DNA of the CDR3: TGTGCCAGCAGTTGGGACAGGCAGACCCAGTACTTC.

In its sample, this clonotype was seen many times. The chain employs TRBV24-1 and TRBJ2-3; D is uncertain. CDR3 length: 13 amino acids. Germline V CDR1 and CDR2: KGHDR, SFDVKD. The ends were cut back, 0 bases at V and 1 base at J, with 1 base in the middle. CDR3 coding DNA: TGTGCCACCAGTGATTTGCGCACAGATACGCAGTATTTT. Residues: CATSDLRTDTQYF.

This clonotype was seen ten or more times. This chain joins TRBV12-3 or TRBV12-4 and TRBJ2-7; perhaps D is TRBD1 or TRBD2 (5 bases each). V was shortened by 6 bases and J by 4 bases, with 16 bases between the two germline ends. The CDR3 runs to 14 residues. The chain's CDR3 is CASSPGQGGYEQYF. The CDR3 nucleotides are TGTGCCAGCAGCCCTGGACAAGGAGGATACGAGCAGTACTTC.

This clonotype was seen a handful of times. The V call is TRBV5-1, the J call TRBJ2-3, with 7 nucleotides matching TRBD2. Germline V lookup: CDR1 SGHRS, CDR2 YFSETQ. V lost 4 bases, J lost 6 bases, and 11 bases stayed unmatched. This CDR3 spans 15 amino acids. The CDR3 loop is CASSTSGDPLDTQYF. Here the CDR3 DNA reads TGCGCCAGCAGCACAAGCGGGGACCCACTCGATACGCAGTATTTT.

The V and J genes are TRBV11-2 and TRBJ2-3, with 11 bases aligning to TRBD2. This CDR3 region has 17 residues. Losses at the gene ends were 6 bases for V and 0 bases for J; bases not matched to a gene: 8. Germline V lookup: CDR1 SGHAT, CDR2 FQNNGV. The CDR3 reads CASRRSGGASSTDTQYF. The CDR3 DNA is TGTGCCAGCAGGCGTAGCGGGGGGGCCTCTAGCACAGATACGCAGTATTTT.

This clonotype has more than one count but fewer than ten. The rearrangement joins TRBV19 to TRBJ2-1; 12 nucleotides align to TRBD1. There are 15 residues in the CDR3. The junction had 5 bases not matched to a gene; V was cut back by 9 bases and J by 2 bases. Per germline, CDR1 LNHDA and CDR2 SQIVND (reference sequence). CDR3 DNA: TGTGCCAGCCACGGGACAGGGGGCGCCTACAATGAGCAGTTCTTC. This translates into CASHGTGGAYNEQFF. The variable domain in full, with the rest retrieved from reference TRBV19 and TRBJ2-1, is DGGITQSPKYLFRKEGQNVTLSCEQNLNHDAMYWYRQDPGQGLRLIYYSQIVNDFQKGDIAEGYSVSREKKESFPLTVTSAQKNPTAFYLCASHGTGGAYNEQFFGPGTRLTVL.

The V and J genes are TRBV5-1 and TRBJ2-5; 7 nucleotides match TRBD1. V dropped 6 bases and J dropped 3; count of bases not matched to a gene: 8. Germline CDR1 SGHRS, CDR2 YFSETQ. This CDR3 comprises 14 residues. CDR3 nucleotide sequence: TGCGCCAGCATCCCCGGGACAGTGGAAGAGACCCAGTACTTC. Protein: CASIPGTVEETQYF.

In this sample, this clonotype turned up a few times. The chain carries TRBV18 and TRBJ2-1; D gene uncertain. Trimming shortened V by 2 bases and J by 4 bases, and 6 bases separated the two germline ends. This CDR3 has 13 residues. The germline V gene encodes CDR1 KGHSH and CDR2 LQKENI. This CDR3 is CASSPGGYNEQFF. The CDR3 DNA sequence: TGTGCCAGCTCACCAGGCGGTTACAATGAGCAGTTCTTC.

As concerns this clonotype: A much more abundant neighbour one base away suggests this may be a read error. The V and J genes are TRBV29-1 and TRBJ2-1; TRBD1 or TRBD2 may be the D gene (6 bases each). TRBJ2-7 matches the DNA end more closely, so the J call is doubtful. CDR1 is SQVTM and CDR2 is ANQGSEA in the germline V gene. CDR3 length equals 13 residues. The CDR3 is CSVVWGAVDEQYF. DNA for the CDR3: TGCAGCGTTGTCTGGGGGGCGGTCGATGAGCAGTACTTC.

This clonotype was seen a handful of times. The rearrangement uses TRBV6-2 or TRBV6-3 and TRBJ2-2, with TRBD2 matching 11 bases. CDR1 MNHEY and CDR2 SVGEGT come from the germline V gene. The CDR3 length is 16 residues. V lost 6 bases and J lost 1; bases outside the gene matches: 4. CDR3 DNA: TGTGCCAGCAGAAGACTAGCGGGACAGAACACCGGGGAGCTGTTTTTT. This sequence encodes CASRRLAGQNTGELFF.

This clonotype was detected many times. In DNA form, the CDR3 reads TGTGCCAGCAGCTGGACAGGGGGCATTGGAGAGACCCAGTACTTC. As protein: CASSWTGGIGETQYF. The chain carries TRBV7-9 and TRBJ2-5, with 11 bases lining up with TRBD1. Germline values: CDR1 SEHNR, CDR2 FQNEAQ (reference sequence). Losses at the gene ends were 4 bases for V and 4 bases for J; bases not matched to a gene: 5. The CDR3 has 15 residues.

This clonotype was counted ten times or more. CDR3 DNA sequence: TGTGCCAGCACCTCCATAGGGGGTTCCAAAAACATTCAGTACTTC. Its protein is CASTSIGGSKNIQYF. The V call is TRBV12-3 or TRBV12-4, the J call TRBJ2-4; TRBD1 might be the D (6 bases). V was trimmed by 7 bases and J by 2 bases, leaving 15 bases between them. The CDR3 contains 15 residues.

The genes are TRBV2 and TRBJ2-5, with no clear D. Trimming removed 5 bases from V and 4 bases from J, with 11 bases in between. This CDR3 spans 13 amino acids. The germline V gene encodes CDR1 SNHLY and CDR2 FYNNEI. As DNA, the CDR3 is TGTGCCAGCAGTTACTCGGTACTAGAGACCCAGTACTTC. It translates to CASSYSVLETQYF.

This clonotype was counted between two and nine times. The chain uses TRBV7-8 and TRBJ2-7, with D perhaps matching TRBD1 (6 bases). Germline V CDR1 and CDR2: SGHVS, FQNEAQ. CDR3 length equals 16 residues. Trimming removed 6 bases from V and 2 bases from J, with 20 bases in between. The CDR3 DNA reads TGTGCCAGCAGGACAGACCCGGGACAAGGAACCTACGAGCAGTACTTC. Translation gives CASRTDPGQGTYEQYF.

This clonotype was picked up a small number of times. V usage is TRBV2 and J usage is TRBJ2-3; 7 bases are a match to TRBD2. This CDR3 contains 15 residues. With 1 base clipped from V and 9 bases from J, the junction kept 10 bases outside the gene matches. CDR1 is SNHLY and CDR2 is FYNNEI in the germline V gene. CDR3 loop: CASSEGAGEAQTQYF. The CDR3 DNA sequence: TGTGCCAGCAGTGAAGGGGCGGGGGAAGCCCAGACGCAGTATTTT.

This clonotype was seen more than once but under ten times. The chain links TRBV7-2 to TRBJ1-1, with 9 positions matching TRBD1. The germline V gene has CDR1 SGHTA and CDR2 FQGNSA. V lost 1 base to trimming and J lost 1 base; unmatched junction nucleotides: 10. This CDR3 has 18 amino acids. The CDR3 loop reads CASSLEGQGPRSNTEAFF. The CDR3 DNA follows: TGTGCCAGCAGCTTAGAAGGACAGGGGCCCAGATCGAACACTGAAGCTTTCTTT.

This chain links TRBV4-1 with TRBJ2-5; D remains ambiguous. The CDR3 runs to 14 residues. The germline gives CDR1 MGHRA, CDR2 YSYEKL. Trimming pared 1 base from V and 2 bases from J, leaving 8 bases between. Written as DNA, the CDR3 is TGCGCCAGCAGCCAAGGCTCATCGCAAGAGACCCAGTACTTC. It codes for CASSQGSSQETQYF.

This clonotype was seen a handful of times. The gene calls are TRBV7-2 and TRBJ2-7, with 7 bases fitting TRBD2. The J segment lost 3 bases and the V segment lost 2 bases, leaving 7 bases of the junction unmatched. CDR1 is SGHTA, CDR2 FQGNSA, per germline. CDR3 length: 15 amino acids. CDR3 sequence reads: CASSLTPGGGYEQYF. The CDR3 DNA follows: TGTGCCAGCAGCTTAACCCCGGGGGGTGGCTACGAGCAGTACTTC. Together with reference TRBV7-2 and TRBJ2-7, the CDR3 gives the full variable domain: GAGVSQSPSNKVTEKGKDVELRCDPISGHTALYWYRQSLGQGLEFLIYFQGNSAPDKSGLPSDRFSAERTGGSVSTLTIQRTQQEDSAVYLCASSLTPGGGYEQYFGPGTRLTVT.

This clonotype was seen many times. The J gene is TRBJ1-2, the V gene TRBV28; the D is unclear. Germline CDR1 is MDHEN and CDR2 is SYDVKM. With 6 bases removed from V and 3 bases from J, the gap between germline ends came to 14 bases. The CDR3 extends over 14 amino acids. The CDR3 loop is CASSLLPGHYGYTF. The DNA of the CDR3 is TGTGCCAGCAGCCTACTTCCTGGGCACTATGGCTACACCTTC.

This clonotype was observed many times. The chain has TRBV20-1 and TRBJ1-2; D is possibly TRBD1 (6 bases). The CDR3 totals 13 residues. The germline gives CDR1 DFQATT, CDR2 SNEGSKA (reference sequence). Between the trimmed V and J ends, which lost 3 bases and 6 bases, there was a span of 14 bases. The CDR3 DNA follows: TGCAGTGCTAGGGGAAAGGGGGAAAATGGCTACACCTTC. Translating it yields CSARGKGENGYTF.

This clonotype was counted ten times or more. The rearrangement links TRBV5-1 to TRBJ2-5, with unresolved D. V lost 4 bases to trimming and J lost 1 base, with 11 bases between them. The CDR3 runs to 14 residues. CDR1 is SGHRS, CDR2 YFSETQ, per germline. Written as DNA, the CDR3 is TGCGCCAGCAGCGAACAACTGATCCAAGAGACCCAGTACTTC. The encoded protein is CASSEQLIQETQYF.

Details on this clonotype: A read error may be the cause here, since a much bigger clone is one base away. This chain uses TRBV4-2 with TRBJ2-3; D may be TRBD1 or TRBD2 (7 bases each). Germline V gives CDR1 LGHNA, CDR2 YNFKEQ. Trimming took 0 bases from V and 4 from J, leaving 23 bases between them. The CDR3 length is 19 residues. The CDR3 spells CASSQDRAQGGGGADTQYF. Written as DNA, the CDR3 is TGTGCCAGCAGCCAAGATCGAGCCCAGGGGGGCGGGGGAGCAGATACGCAGTATTTT.

There are a few counts of this clonotype. The chain links TRBV6-2 or TRBV6-3 to TRBJ2-1, with D possibly TRBD1 on 5 matching bases. The CDR3 consists of 15 residues. Germline CDR1 is MNHEY and CDR2 is SVGEGT. V was clipped by 5 bases and J by 7 bases, with 18 bases between them. CDR3 bases: TGTGCCAGCAGTCCTGATTCTGGACAATGGAATGAGCAGTTCTTC. Amino acids: CASSPDSGQWNEQFF.